The rows below give T cell receptor beta chains drawn from one sample of a study of cytomegalovirus exposure and HLA in healthy donors. Assay used: immunoSEQ multiplex PCR; TCRdb lists only in-frame clones, some missing. The profile covers about 120,000 clones, with 65% to 80% appearing a single time and approximately 30% taken by the ten largest. Source material: PBMCs. The origin of the receptors is a man in his 60s in good health and CMV-seropositive. Both conserved end residues are part of each CDR3. Each record gives: V gene, J gene, clone size, D gene, CDR3 protein, CDR3 DNA. D genes are given only for firm matches. Rows give clone size only sometimes, using once, few, many, or a class for an expanded clone.

TRBV27,TRBJ2-3,.,.,CASRVPGLSGQYF,TGTGCCAGCAGGGTCCCTGGGTTGTCGGGGCAGTATTTT
TRBV11-3,TRBJ2-7,.,.,CASSYRTSYEQYF,TGTGCCAGCAGCTATAGGACTTCCTACGAGCAGTACTTC
TRBV11-3,TRBJ2-7,.,.,CASSLRDSYEQYF,TGTGCCAGCAGCTTGCGGGACTCCTACGAGCAGTACTTC
TRBV30,TRBJ1-2,.,.,CAWPGGNYGYTF,TGTGCCTGGCCGGGGGGAAACTATGGCTACACCTTC
TRBV28,TRBJ1-4,once,.,CATNSQGIYEKLFF,TGTGCCACCAACAGCCAGGGGATTTATGAAAAACTGTTTTTT
TRBV7-9,TRBJ1-2,.,.,CASSPREARPYGYTF,TGTGCCAGCAGCCCCCGGGAGGCCCGCCCCTATGGCTACACCTTC
TRBV9,TRBJ2-2,.,TRBD2,CASSAPGLAGNTGELFF,TGTGCCAGCAGCGCTCCCGGACTAGCGGGGAACACCGGGGAGCTGTTTTTT
TRBV6-5,TRBJ1-3,.,.,CASKSSGNTIYF,TGTGCCAGCAAGAGCTCTGGAAACACCATATATTTT
TRBV28,TRBJ2-7,.,TRBD1,CASSPRGGTGFEQYF,TGTGCCAGCAGTCCAAGGGGGGGGACAGGGTTCGAGCAGTACTTC
TRBV29-1,TRBJ1-1,.,TRBD1,CSVNRGGNTEAFF,TGCAGCGTTAACAGGGGGGGGAACACTGAAGCTTTCTTT
TRBV18,TRBJ2-5,.,.,CASSPRPAGGRQETQYF,TGTGCCAGCTCACCAAGACCGGCTGGGGGGAGACAAGAGACCCAGTACTTC
TRBV2,TRBJ2-7,.,.,CASSDFYEQYF,TGTGCCAGCAGTGACTTCTACGAGCAGTACTTC
TRBV7-2,TRBJ2-7,.,.,CASSSRASYEQYF,TGTGCCAGCAGCTCCCGTGCGTCCTACGAGCAGTACTTC
TRBV7-3,TRBJ2-3,.,.,CASSQGWADTQYF,TGTGCCAGCAGCCAGGGGTGGGCAGATACGCAGTATTTT
TRBV7-8,TRBJ2-1,.,TRBD2,CASSPFRLAGNEQFF,TGTGCCAGCAGCCCCTTCCGGCTAGCGGGAAATGAGCAGTTCTTC
TRBV30,TRBJ1-1,.,.,CAWSREWGGTEAFF,TGTGCCTGGAGCCGGGAGTGGGGTGGCACTGAAGCTTTCTTT
TRBV7-3,TRBJ2-7,.,TRBD2,CASSLERGSYEQYF,TGTGCCAGCAGCTTGGAGCGGGGCTCCTACGAGCAGTACTTC
TRBV5-5,TRBJ2-1,.,TRBD1,CASSRDRGSSYNEQFF,TGTGCCAGCAGCCGGGACAGGGGGAGCTCCTACAATGAGCAGTTCTTC
TRBV6-5,TRBJ2-3,.,TRBD2,CASSPRGGSTDTQYF,TGTGCCAGCAGCCCAAGGGGAGGGAGCACAGATACGCAGTATTTT
TRBV5-5,TRBJ1-2,few,TRBD1,CASSPGQGLYYGYTF,TGTGCCAGCAGCCCAGGACAGGGTCTTTACTATGGCTACACCTTC
TRBV15,TRBJ2-2,.,.,CATSRGRSPEDRELFF,TGTGCCACCAGCAGAGGGCGGTCCCCAGAGGACAGGGAGCTGTTTTTT
TRBV6-5,TRBJ2-7,.,TRBD1,CASSRTGSYEQYF,TGTGCCAGCAGCCGGACAGGGTCATACGAGCAGTACTTC
TRBV5-6,TRBJ1-1,.,.,CASSQYGGEAFF,TGTGCCAGCAGCCAATACGGGGGTGAAGCTTTCTTT
TRBV7-9,TRBJ2-7,.,TRBD1,CASSRQGSSYEQYF,TGTGCCAGCAGCCGACAGGGATCTTCCTACGAGCAGTACTTC
TRBV19,TRBJ1-6,.,.,CASSIVLRTDNSPLHF,TGTGCCAGTAGTATTGTTCTAAGGACTGATAATTCACCCCTCCACTTT
TRBV7-9,TRBJ1-2,.,.,CASSSGTYGYTF,TGTGCCAGCAGCTCCGGGACTTATGGCTACACCTTC
TRBV29-1,TRBJ1-1,.,.,CSVVGRVGTEAFF,TGCAGCGTTGTCGGGAGGGTTGGCACTGAAGCTTTCTTT
TRBV6-5,TRBJ1-3,.,TRBD1,CASSPGTGPGNTIYF,TGTGCCAGCAGCCCCGGGACAGGGCCCGGAAACACCATATATTTT
TRBV6-5,TRBJ2-1,.,.,CASSYPRDNEQFF,TGTGCCAGCAGTTACCCGAGGGACAATGAGCAGTTCTTC
TRBV6-6,TRBJ1-5,.,.,CASSRGREGQPQHF,TGTGCCAGCAGTAGGGGTAGGGAGGGTCAGCCCCAGCATTTT
TRBV14,TRBJ2-7,.,.,CASSHLQNEQYF,TGTGCCAGCAGCCATTTACAAAACGAGCAGTACTTC
TRBV28,TRBJ1-1,.,TRBD1,CASSSLSHRGGRNTEAFF,TGTGCCAGCAGTTCCCTATCCCACAGGGGGGGTCGAAACACTGAAGCTTTCTTT
TRBV5-1,TRBJ1-1,.,.,CASSLGRWGDTEAFF,TGCGCCAGCAGCTTGGGACGTTGGGGGGACACTGAAGCTTTCTTT
TRBV11-2,TRBJ1-6,.,.,CASSLDPALRGNSPLHF,TGTGCCAGCAGCTTAGATCCCGCTCTAAGGGGTAATTCACCCCTCCACTTT
TRBV27,TRBJ2-7,.,TRBD1,CASTDRGHTYEQYF,TGTGCCAGCACGGACAGGGGGCATACCTACGAGCAGTACTTC
TRBV10-1,TRBJ2-1,.,.,CASSGEPSYNEQFF,TGCGCCAGCAGCGGAGAACCCTCCTACAATGAGCAGTTCTTC
TRBV7-3,TRBJ2-2,.,TRBD2,CASSLSTSAGELFF,TGTGCCAGCAGCTTATCTACTAGCGCCGGGGAGCTGTTTTTT
TRBV2,TRBJ2-7,.,.,CASSEAGRGYYEQYF,TGTGCCAGCAGTGAAGCGGGCCGGGGGTACTACGAGCAGTACTTC
TRBV28,TRBJ1-2,.,.,CASSAPGVPKGYTF,TGTGCCAGCAGTGCCCCCGGGGTCCCGAAGGGCTACACCTTC
TRBV30,TRBJ2-2,.,TRBD2,CAHGGTDGELFF,TGTGCCCACGGGGGGACCGACGGGGAGCTGTTTTTT
TRBV10-2,TRBJ1-3,.,.,CASTVRGGGGNTIYF,TGCGCCAGCACCGTTCGCGGGGGTGGTGGAAACACCATATATTTT
TRBV29-1,TRBJ2-5,few,TRBD2,CSVAHGTNQETQYF,TGCAGCGTTGCCCATGGGACTAACCAAGAGACCCAGTACTTC
TRBV5-1,TRBJ2-2,.,TRBD2,CASSPQLAGIYTGELFF,TGCGCCAGCAGCCCCCAGCTAGCGGGAATCTACACCGGGGAGCTGTTTTTT
TRBV21-1,TRBJ1-4,.,.,CASSNLTGYVGEKLFF,TGTGCCAGCAGCAACCTGACAGGCTATGTTGGTGAAAAACTGTTTTTT
TRBV19,TRBJ1-1,once,.,CASSIGGAEAFF,TGTGCCAGTAGTATAGGAGGCGCTGAAGCTTTCTTT
TRBV5-6,TRBJ1-1,.,.,CASSFPGYHEAFF,TGTGCCAGCAGCTTCCCAGGGTACCATGAAGCTTTCTTT
TRBV19,TRBJ1-5,.,TRBD1,CASSISITGGFSNQPQHF,TGTGCCAGTAGTATCTCTATAACAGGGGGATTTAGCAATCAGCCCCAGCATTTT
TRBV5-4,TRBJ2-1,.,.,CASSYNGQIRSYNEQFF,TGTGCCAGCAGCTACAATGGACAGATACGCTCCTACAATGAGCAGTTCTTC
TRBV27,TRBJ2-2,.,.,CASSLQAWNTGELFF,TGTGCCAGCAGTTTACAGGCATGGAACACCGGGGAGCTGTTTTTT
TRBV28,TRBJ2-1,.,TRBD2,CASSLVTSGKYNEQFF,TGTGCCAGCAGTTTAGTGACTAGCGGAAAATACAATGAGCAGTTCTTC
TRBV7-6,TRBJ1-2,few,.,CASSLDVGPYGYTF,TGTGCCAGCAGCTTAGATGTTGGGCCCTATGGCTACACCTTC
TRBV11-2,TRBJ2-2,.,TRBD1,CASSLLLRGFNTGELFF,TGTGCCAGCAGCTTATTACTCAGGGGGTTTAACACCGGGGAGCTGTTTTTT
TRBV7-3,TRBJ1-1,.,TRBD1,CASSRRQGANTEAFF,TGTGCCAGCAGTCGAAGACAGGGGGCTAACACTGAAGCTTTCTTT
TRBV2,TRBJ1-1,.,.,CASSGTTLNTEAFF,TGTGCCAGCAGTGGAACAACACTAAACACTGAAGCTTTCTTT
TRBV9,TRBJ1-5,.,.,CASSALSGSNQPQHF,TGTGCCAGCAGCGCTCTCTCGGGGAGCAATCAGCCCCAGCATTTT
TRBV5-1,TRBJ1-1,.,.,CASSLELLNTEAFF,TGCGCCAGCAGCTTGGAACTGCTGAACACTGAAGCTTTCTTT
TRBV7-3,TRBJ2-5,.,TRBD1,CASSQGQGVIETQYF,TGTGCCAGCAGCCAGGGACAGGGTGTTATCGAGACCCAGTACTTC
TRBV7-4,TRBJ2-7,few,.,CASSSRPTRGEQYF,TGTGCCAGCAGCTCACGGCCCACCCGGGGGGAGCAGTACTTC